These 25 T cell receptor beta chains were sequenced from one sample in a study of vaccination effects on CD4 cells after COVID-19. Antigen specificity for these receptors is unknown. Prior to sequencing, the ViraFEST assay stimulated PBMC with viral peptide pools, which expanded the antigen-specific CD4+ T cells. Once cultured for approximately ten days, the cells underwent separation to obtain CD4+ T cells. Negative nucleocapsid antibody tests before and after vaccination confirmed no previous SARS-CoV-2 infection. Repertoires were generated with immunoSEQ multiplex PCR, while TCRdb's copy carries only in-frame clones and drops some. Among 60,000 to 65,000 clones listed, over 70% were seen once. Sample: CD4+ T cells from PBMCs cultured with HCoV-OC43 spike peptides, taken before COVID-19 vaccination. Subset in this sample: HCoV-OC43 spike overlapping peptide pool stimulation. These receptors were obtained from a human donor who received a COVID-19 vaccine.

The CDR3 loop is CASSPGTGNTDTQYF. The CDR3 DNA sequence: TGTGCCAGCAGCCCCGGGACAGGGAACACAGATACGCAGTATTTT. This chain links TRBV25-1 with TRBJ2-3; 9 bases line up with TRBD1. The CDR3 sequence is 15 residues long. V was clipped by 6 bases and J by 2 bases; unmatched bases: 6. Germline CDR1 MGHDK, CDR2 SYGVNS.

This chain connects TRBV7-6 to TRBJ2-7; 8 nucleotides line up with TRBD2. Per the germline V gene, CDR1 is SGHVS and CDR2 is FNYEAQ. The CDR3 length is 16 residues. V was clipped by 1 base and J by 4 bases; unmatched bases: 9. The CDR3 DNA sequence: TGTGCCAGCAGCTTAGGGGTGAGCGGGGGCGCTTACGAGCAGTACGTC. This gives the protein CASSLGVSGGAYEQYV.

The V call is TRBV4-1, the J call TRBJ1-1, with D hard to call. V lost 4 bases and J lost 8, with 17 bases in between. The CDR3 contains 14 residues. Germline V lookup: CDR1 MGHRA, CDR2 YSYEKL. The CDR3 sequence: CASSRELRGSEAFF. In nucleotides, the CDR3 is TGCGCCAGCAGCCGGGAGCTGCGGGGTTCGGAAGCTTTCTTT.

V and J are TRBV5-1 and TRBJ2-5; tentatively, D is TRBD1 or TRBD2 (5 bases each). This CDR3 is built from 14 residues. Germline assignment: CDR1 SGHRS and CDR2 YFSETQ. V was cut by 4 bases and J by 7 bases, with 17 bases left in between. CDR3 sequence: CASSPGLAEGTQYF. The CDR3, as DNA: TGCGCCAGCAGCCCAGGGCTAGCAGAGGGGACCCAGTACTTC.

There are a few counts of this clone. This chain connects TRBV5-4 to TRBJ1-2; D is possibly TRBD1 (6 bases). The V gene's germline CDR1 is SGHNT and CDR2 YYREEE (reference sequence). The CDR3 length is 15 residues. V was trimmed by 0 bases and J by 8 bases, leaving 17 bases between them. CDR3 sequence (DNA): TGTGCCAGCAGCTTGGTGTTGGGGGGCGCTGAAGGCTACACCTTC. Its translation is CASSLVLGGAEGYTF.

This clone occurred once. The CDR3 DNA is TGTGCCAGCAGTTACTTCGGGACAGGGGACAGGCCCCTCCACTTT. It yields the protein CASSYFGTGDRPLHF. The chain combines TRBV6-5 with TRBJ1-6; 10 bases match TRBD1. Trimming at V came to 1 base and at J to 13 bases, leaving 7 bases not matched to a gene. Germline V gene lookup returns CDR1 MNHEY and CDR2 SVGAGI. The CDR3 consists of 15 residues.

V gene TRBV24-1 combines with J gene TRBJ1-5, with D uncertain. Germline V lookup: CDR1 KGHDR, CDR2 SFDVKD. This CDR3 spans 15 amino acids. Trimming pared 6 bases from V and 2 bases from J, leaving 13 bases between. The CDR3 here is CATSHPGGGNQPQHF. The CDR3, as DNA: TGTGCCACCAGTCACCCCGGCGGTGGCAATCAGCCCCAGCATTTT.

V is TRBV4-2 and J is TRBJ2-1, with 11 nucleotides matching TRBD2. The ends lost 0 bases at V and 4 bases at J; junction bases unmatched: 5. This CDR3 comprises 17 residues. The germline CDR1 and CDR2 sequences are LGHNA and YNFKEQ. This CDR3 is CASSQETGTSGYNEQFF. CDR3 DNA: TGTGCCAGCAGCCAAGAGACCGGGACTAGCGGATACAATGAGCAGTTCTTC.

This chain joins TRBV5-4 and TRBJ1-3; D is perhaps TRBD1 (5 bases). The V gene lost 0 bases and the J gene lost 0 bases, with 13 bases spanning the gap. The CDR3 contains 17 residues. CDR1 is SGHNT and CDR2 is YYREEE in the germline V gene (reference sequence). CDR3 protein: CASSLGSQGSSGNTIYF. In DNA form, the CDR3 reads TGTGCCAGCAGCTTGGGGAGTCAGGGCTCCTCTGGAAACACCATATATTTT.

The rearrangement links TRBV5-6 to TRBJ2-2; 7 bases are a match to TRBD1. Germline V gene data show CDR1 as SGHDT and CDR2 as YYEEEE. Losses at the gene ends were 4 bases for V and 4 bases for J; bases not matched to a gene: 7. CDR3 size: 15 residues. CDR3 loop: CASSEGGRTTGELFF. In DNA form, the CDR3 reads TGTGCCAGCAGCGAAGGGGGCCGGACCACCGGGGAGCTGTTTTTT.

There are a few counts of this clone. This sequence joins TRBV19 and TRBJ2-5, with D possibly matching TRBD1 (5 bases). V lost 3 bases and J lost 5, with 13 bases in between. The CDR3 has 14 residues. Germline assignment: CDR1 LNHDA and CDR2 SQIVND (reference sequence). The CDR3 region has the DNA TGTGCCAGTAGTATCAGGGAAGGGTCGGAGACCCAGTACTTC. This encodes CASSIREGSETQYF.

V gene TRBV6-6 combines with J gene TRBJ1-1; perhaps TRBD1 as D (5 bases). The germline gives CDR1 MNHNY, CDR2 SVGAGI (reference sequence). CDR3 length: 12 residues. Between the trimmed V and J ends, which lost 3 bases and 13 bases, there was a span of 15 bases. The CDR3 DNA follows: TGTGCCAGCAGTTATGCAGGGTTCCGTGTTTTCTTT. It encodes CASSYAGFRVFF.

DNA of the CDR3: TGTGCCAGCAGCTTAGGCACAGGGCCCTACGAGCAGTACGTC. Its translation is CASSLGTGPYEQYV. The gene calls are TRBV7-8 and TRBJ2-7, with D possibly matching TRBD1 (6 bases). Germline V lookup: CDR1 SGHVS, CDR2 FQNEAQ. The CDR3 is 14 amino acids. The V gene lost 1 base and the J gene lost 2 bases, with 9 bases spanning the gap.

This sequence joins TRBV28 and TRBJ1-2; 10 bases align to TRBD1. J was trimmed by 8 bases and V by 6 bases; bases with no gene match: 6. Germline V gene data show CDR1 as MDHEN and CDR2 as SYDVKM. The CDR3 consists of 13 residues. For the CDR3, the DNA is TGTGCCAGCAGGGGACAGGGGATTAAGGGCTACACCTTC. Translating gives CASRGQGIKGYTF.

The chain uses TRBV11-3 and TRBJ2-7; TRBD1 is a possible D gene (6 bases). CDR3 length: 13 amino acids. Germline V lookup: CDR1 SGHNT, CDR2 YENEEA. V lost 5 bases to trimming and J lost 3 bases, with 11 bases between them. The CDR3 here is CASSKDSNYEQYV. The CDR3 bases are TGTGCCAGCAGCAAGGACAGCAACTACGAGCAGTACGTC.

This rearrangement joins TRBV9 to TRBJ1-3; D perhaps matches TRBD1 (6 bases). V was trimmed by 0 bases and J by 0 bases, leaving 10 bases between them. Germline V gene sequence: CDR1 SGDLS, CDR2 YYNGEE. The CDR3 has 16 amino acids. CDR3 in DNA: TGTGCCAGCAGCGTAGATACCAGGGGCTCTGGAAACACCATATATTTT. Protein sequence: CASSVDTRGSGNTIYF.

The gene calls are TRBV7-2 and TRBJ2-3, with 10 positions matching TRBD2. CDR3 size: 15 residues. Germline CDR1 reads SGHTA; CDR2 reads FQGNSA. The trim removed 5 bases at V and 3 bases at J, leaving 5 bases unmatched. CDR3 amino acids: CASSPQRGGTDTQYF. The CDR3 region has the DNA TGTGCCAGCAGCCCCCAGCGGGGGGGAACAGATACGCAGTATTTT.

This chain joins TRBV2 and TRBJ1-6; TRBD1 might be the D (6 bases). Germline CDR1 reads SNHLY; CDR2 reads FYNNEI. CDR3 length: 14 residues. V was cut by 7 bases and J by 9 bases, with 16 bases left in between. The CDR3 DNA reads as TGTGCCAGCATAATAACAGGGAGGGGTTCACCCCTCCACTTT. Its protein product is CASIITGRGSPLHF. The whole variable domain, filled in from reference TRBV2 and TRBJ1-6, reads EPEVTQTPSHQVTQMGQEVILRCVPISNHLYFYWYRQILGQKVEFLVSFYNNEISEKSEIFDDQFSVERPDGSNFTLKIRSTKLEDSAMYFCASIITGRGSPLHFGNGTRLTVT.

This rearrangement joins TRBV27 to TRBJ2-1, with TRBD2 identical over 14 bases. Trimming removed 6 bases from V and 3 bases from J; junction bases left unmatched: 10. This CDR3 has 18 residues. In germline, CDR1 is MNHEY, CDR2 SMNVEV (reference sequence). CDR3 nucleotides: TGTGCCAGCAGGGCGACTAGCGGGGGGGCCCTCGGCTACAATGAGCAGTTCTTC. Residues: CASRATSGGALGYNEQFF.

This clone has just one count. CDR3: CASSLGGESRSPLHF. The CDR3 DNA sequence: TGTGCCAGCAGCTTGGGGGGGGAGTCGCGTTCACCCCTCCACTTT. The chain uses TRBV7-2 and TRBJ1-6, with D perhaps matching TRBD1 (5 bases). Germline loops: CDR1 SGHTA, CDR2 FQGNSA. Deletions cut 3 bases from V and 9 bases from J, with 15 bases between. The CDR3 loop spans 15 amino acids.

The chain has TRBV4-1 and TRBJ2-1, with 10 positions matching TRBD2. Germline V gene sequence: CDR1 MGHRA, CDR2 YSYEKL. The CDR3 is 20 residues long. V was pared by 4 bases and J by 4 bases, with 19 bases of the junction left unmatched. For the CDR3, the DNA is TGCGCCAGCAGCCGCACTCCGTGGTACAGCGGGGGGGCGTTTTACAATGAGCAGTTCTTC. Protein sequence: CASSRTPWYSGGAFYNEQFF.

In its sample, this clone was seen once. V gene TRBV19 combines with J gene TRBJ2-4; 7 bases fit TRBD2. The CDR3 is 14 residues long. V shed 3 bases, J shed 5 bases, and the junction held 4 bases outside the gene matches. Germline CDR1 LNHDA, CDR2 SQIVND (reference sequence). The CDR3 region is CASSIGRRENIQYF. CDR3 sequence (DNA): TGTGCCAGTAGTATCGGGAGGCGGGAAAACATTCAGTACTTC.

V gene TRBV28 combines with J gene TRBJ2-6; 7 nucleotides agree with TRBD2. Trimming took 3 bases from V and 4 from J; bases not matched to a gene: 3. CDR3 size: 15 residues. The germline CDR1 and CDR2 sequences are MDHEN and SYDVKM. CDR3 coding DNA: TGTGCCAGCAGTTTGGGAGGGGCCGGGGCCAACGTCCTGACTTTC. This codes for CASSLGGAGANVLTF.

V is TRBV15 and J is TRBJ2-7; TRBD1 is a possible D gene (5 bases). V was pared by 1 base and J by 2 bases, with 9 bases between. The germline V gene has CDR1 LNHNV and CDR2 YYDKDF (reference sequence). The CDR3 spans 14 residues. The CDR3 bases are TGTGCCACCAGCAGAGTCGACAGTCCCTACGAGCAGTACGTC. It codes for CATSRVDSPYEQYV.

The V and J genes are TRBV19 and TRBJ1-4, with D perhaps TRBD1 (5 bases). The V gene lost 10 bases and the J gene lost 7 bases, with 28 bases spanning the gap. This CDR3 region has 17 residues. Germline V gives CDR1 LNHDA, CDR2 SQIVND (reference sequence). The CDR3: CATADPYGGGFGEKLFF. Written as DNA, the CDR3 is TGTGCCACCGCGGACCCCTATGGGGGAGGCTTCGGTGAAAAACTGTTTTTT.